This is a list of T cell receptor beta chains from one sample in a study of radiotherapy plus CTLA-4 blockade in lung cancer. Libraries were prepared by immunoSEQ multiplex PCR; TCRdb keeps only in-frame clonotypes and omits some of them. In the table there are tens of thousands of clones, about 83% of which are singletons. Material: peripheral blood, obtained from a patient treated with radiotherapy plus ipilimumab. The receptors shown here come from a human donor with non-small cell lung cancer that progressed on radiotherapy plus ipilimumab. Each CDR3 is given with its conserved first and last residue. The D gene is left open where the match is weak. Clone size appears in some rows only: once, few, many, or a class for an expanded clone.

TRBJ2-7 TRBD2 . TRBV7-6 CASSLFASGGTEQYF TGTGCCAGCAGCTTATTTGCTAGCGGGGGGACCGAGCAGTACTTC
TRBJ1-2 TRBD1 . TRBV25-1 CASSEGGTGSFNYGYTF TGTGCCAGCAGTGAGGGCGGGACAGGATCTTTTAACTATGGCTACACCTTC
TRBJ1-5 TRBD1 . TRBV7-2 CASSLRTGSGNQPQHF TGTGCCAGCAGCCTCCGGACAGGGTCGGGCAATCAGCCCCAGCATTTT
TRBJ1-6 . few TRBV19 CASSMPGGHNSPLHF TGTGCCAGTAGTATGCCGGGAGGTCATAATTCACCCCTCCACTTT
TRBJ1-5 . few TRBV6-6 CASSYAGTNQPQHF TGTGCCAGCAGTTATGCGGGGACCAATCAGCCCCAGCATTTT
TRBJ2-5 . . TRBV29-1 CSVGVGETQYF TGCAGCGTGGGGGTGGGAGAGACCCAGTACTTC
TRBJ1-5 . . TRBV9 CASSPAWGANQPQHF TGTGCCAGCAGCCCCGCGTGGGGGGCAAATCAGCCCCAGCATTTT
TRBJ1-2 . . TRBV4-1 CASSQGFGGQGAGYGYTF TGCGCCAGCAGCCAAGGGTTCGGCGGCCAAGGGGCGGGCTATGGCTACACCTTC
TRBJ1-4 . . TRBV5-6 CASSSVRGVEKLFF TGTGCCAGCAGCTCGGTCAGGGGAGTTGAAAAACTGTTTTTT
TRBJ2-7 TRBD1 . TRBV2 CASSGGGTGLYEQYF TGTGCCAGCAGTGGAGGAGGGACAGGGTTGTACGAGCAGTACTTC
TRBJ2-2 TRBD1 . TRBV5-1 CASSGGQGATGELFF TGCGCCAGCAGCGGAGGACAGGGGGCCACCGGGGAGCTGTTTTTT